A selection of T cell receptor beta chains follows, all from one sample in a study of T cells in tuberculosis. Some clones are missing from TCRdb's copy, which holds only in-frame ones; the method was immunoSEQ multiplex PCR. The table lists more than 30,000 clones, roughly 94% of them singletons. The specimen comprised PBMCs, sampled at tuberculosis diagnosis. These TCRs come from an adult with tuberculosis. The CDR3 runs from the conserved cysteine through the conserved F or W. Each record gives: J gene, CDR3 length, V gene, CDR3 protein.

J: TRBJ1-1
length: 15
V: TRBV19
CDR3: CASSKWGQGNTEAFF

J: TRBJ2-7
length: 13
V: TRBV9
CDR3: CASSESGAGEQYF

J: TRBJ2-7
length: 14
V: TRBV19
CDR3: CASRDRGGSYEQYF

J: TRBJ1-6
length: 17
V: TRBV28
CDR3: CASSYPMAGAYNSPLHF

J: TRBJ1-5
length: 14
V: TRBV30
CDR3: CAWSVSGGNQPQHF

J: TRBJ2-3
length: 16
V: TRBV5-5
CDR3: CASSTGGLAGTDTQYF

J: TRBJ2-3
length: 15
V: TRBV5-1
CDR3: CASSSTGTETDTQYF

J: TRBJ1-1
length: 15
V: TRBV6-6
CDR3: CASSKPGGGDTEAFF

J: TRBJ1-1
length: 15
V: TRBV2
CDR3: CASNPGTAFDTEAFF

J: TRBJ1-2
length: 14
V: TRBV28
CDR3: CASSLLNTGYGYTF

J: TRBJ1-2
length: 16
V: TRBV14
CDR3: CASSRQYREGDYGYTF

J: TRBJ2-1
length: 14
V: TRBV12-5
CDR3: CASGLVPANNEQFF

J: TRBJ2-5
length: 15
V: TRBV6-5
CDR3: CASSSNGRVQETQYF

J: TRBJ1-1
length: 14
V: TRBV2
CDR3: CASSRGTANTEAFF

J: TRBJ2-6
length: 19
V: TRBV27
CDR3: CASSLNGQWQLSGANVLTF

J: TRBJ1-4
length: 15
V: TRBV11-3
CDR3: CASSIPDRENEKLFF

J: TRBJ2-7
length: 15
V: TRBV7-9
CDR3: CASSQPGQGTYEQYF

J: TRBJ2-3
length: 15
V: TRBV2
CDR3: CASSLQGAFGDTQYF

J: TRBJ1-6
length: 15
V: TRBV19
CDR3: CAVRDTRSYNSPLHF

J: TRBJ2-3
length: 14
V: TRBV29-1
CDR3: CSAATNGGADTQYF

J: TRBJ2-7
length: 20
V: TRBV4-1
CDR3: CASSRQGRGLAGGNSYEQYF

J: TRBJ1-6
length: 15
V: TRBV6-1
CDR3: CASSERSTGNSPLHF

J: TRBJ1-2
length: 15
V: TRBV4-1
CDR3: CASRDLGQDNYGYTF

J: TRBJ2-2
length: 14
V: TRBV7-2
CDR3: CASIFSPGTGELFF

J: TRBJ2-1
length: 16
V: TRBV5-1
CDR3: CASSLVGTQAYNEQFF

J: TRBJ2-3
length: 18
V: TRBV7-9
CDR3: CASSYPGTSGGKGDTQYF

J: TRBJ1-4
length: 11
V: TRBV20-1
CDR3: CSGQDNEKLFF

J: TRBJ2-5
length: 17
V: TRBV5-6
CDR3: CASSQSVLAGGWETQYF

J: TRBJ2-2
length: 15
V: TRBV10-2
CDR3: CASRELAGGPGELFF

J: TRBJ2-2
length: 18
V: TRBV5-1
CDR3: CASSLTGRTSGYTGELFF

J: TRBJ1-1
length: 15
V: TRBV25-1
CDR3: CASSEGTGVRSEAFF

J: TRBJ2-2
length: 17
V: TRBV5-6
CDR3: CASSLAITGHHTGELFF

J: TRBJ1-6
length: 15
V: TRBV7-9
CDR3: CASSLGGIYNSPLHF

J: TRBJ2-3
length: 15
V: TRBV7-8
CDR3: CASRFSGGDTDTQYF

J: TRBJ2-7
length: 15
V: TRBV6-5
CDR3: CASSYSGTSGGEQYF

J: TRBJ1-3
length: 15
V: TRBV7-8
CDR3: CASSRRDRSGNTIYF

J: TRBJ1-2
length: 14
V: TRBV10-3
CDR3: CAISDRAGGPGYTF

J: TRBJ1-4
length: 15
V: TRBV2
CDR3: CASSDRQGRGEKLFF

J: TRBJ2-4
length: 13
V: TRBV27
CDR3: CASKRQGEYIQYF

J: TRBJ1-5
length: 14
V: TRBV27
CDR3: CASSLGIGGQPQHF

J: TRBJ1-1
length: 11
V: TRBV19
CDR3: CASSFSSEAFF

J: TRBJ2-2
length: 17
V: TRBV5-1
CDR3: CASSRRILAGDTGELFF

J: TRBJ2-3
length: 19
V: TRBV4-1
CDR3: CASSHGGLAGGPRADTQYF

J: TRBJ2-1
length: 14
V: TRBV7-2
CDR3: CASSLSTGSNEQFF

J: TRBJ2-5
length: 16
V: TRBV15
CDR3: CATSRDLGLAKETQYF

J: TRBJ2-5
length: 15
V: TRBV29-1
CDR3: CSVEPLRQRQETQYF